The 28 T cell receptor beta chains given below trace back to one sample, sequenced in a study of cytomegalovirus exposure and HLA in healthy donors. Primers included in the PCR were 60 Vbeta and 13 Jbeta primers. Clones were sequenced by immunoSEQ multiplex PCR, and TCRdb holds only the in-frame ones, with some missing. The sample comprises 90,000 to 120,000 clones, around 80% of which are singletons, and over 3.5% rests with the top ten. The source material was PBMCs. The origin of the receptors is a woman between 50 and 59 years old in good health and CMV-seropositive.

V usage is TRBV6-5 and J usage is TRBJ2-7; maybe TRBD2 (6 bases). Trimming stripped 7 bases from V and 0 bases from J, with 13 bases between. The CDR3 spans 14 residues. The germline CDR1 and CDR2 sequences are MNHEY and SVGAGI. The CDR3 sequence: CASTGTLSSYEQYF. CDR3 DNA sequence: TGTGCCAGCACCGGGACTCTAAGCTCCTACGAGCAGTACTTC.

The J gene is TRBJ1-1, the V gene TRBV5-1; D ambiguous. The V end was cut by 4 bases, the J end by 3 bases, with 19 bases between. Germline CDR1 is SGHRS and CDR2 is YFSETQ. CDR3 length equals 16 residues. The CDR3 DNA sequence: TGCGCCAGCAGCCTTAGGACTACCCGGCGGGACACTGAAGCTTTCTTT. It codes for CASSLRTTRRDTEAFF.

The chain employs TRBV5-1 and TRBJ1-2; a weak D match, TRBD1 (6 bases). Germline assignment: CDR1 SGHRS and CDR2 YFSETQ. The CDR3 length is 15 residues. The V and J ends lost 2 bases and 4 bases respectively, with 15 bases between them. The CDR3 sequence is CASSLRQDSGYGYTF. The CDR3 DNA sequence: TGCGCCAGCAGCTTACGACAGGATTCTGGCTATGGCTACACCTTC.

This clone came up once. V gene TRBV10-2 combines with J gene TRBJ2-1, with D unresolved. Trimming took 2 bases from V and 7 from J, leaving 9 bases between them. The germline gives CDR1 WSHSY, CDR2 SAAADI. The CDR3 runs to 13 residues. The CDR3 nucleotides are TGCGCCAGCAGTGAGATAGGCGGAAATGAGCAGTTCTTC. It is translated as CASSEIGGNEQFF.

This clone was observed a few times. The V and J genes are TRBV21-1 and TRBJ2-7; the DNA was not used to check the table's D call, TRBD2. TRBV21-1 is a listed pseudogene. This CDR3 has 16 residues. The CDR3 region has the DNA TGTGCCAGCAGCAAAGAGGCGGGGCCACATGCCTACGAGCAGTACTTC. Its protein product is CASSKEAGPHAYEQYF.

The CDR3 DNA reads as TGTGCCAGCAGTGAAATAGGGGTCGGACAGGCGAGTAACTATGGCTACACCTTC. This translates into CASSEIGVGQASNYGYTF. The chain uses TRBV6-1 and TRBJ1-2, with TRBD1 matching over 7 bases. Germline trimming cut 2 bases from V and 1 base from J; bases unmatched to any gene: 13. There are 18 residues in the CDR3. Germline CDR1 reads MNHNS; CDR2 reads SASEGT.

This clone was found once. The chain employs TRBV2 and TRBJ1-2; TRBD1 matches 8 bases. CDR1 SNHLY and CDR2 FYNNEI come from the germline V gene. The CDR3 is made up of 15 amino acids. J gave up 7 bases and V 3 bases, and 10 bases lay outside the gene matches. CDR3 amino acids: CASSDRAGGPLGYTF. CDR3 DNA sequence: TGTGCCAGCAGTGATAGGGCAGGGGGCCCCCTTGGCTACACCTTC.

As to this clone: The same CDR3 also results from other DNA sequences found in this sample. The V gene is TRBV6-1, the J gene TRBJ1-1, with TRBD1 identical over 8 bases. The germline V gene encodes CDR1 MNHNS and CDR2 SASEGT. Germline trimming cut 4 bases from V and 3 bases from J; bases unmatched to any gene: 4. The CDR3 is 14 amino acids. The CDR3 DNA is TGTGCCAGCAGTGTCGACAGGGGAGACACTGAAGCTTTCTTT. Protein sequence: CASSVDRGDTEAFF.

The rearrangement joins TRBV19 to TRBJ2-5; tentatively, D is TRBD1 (5 bases). The assigned J gene may be wrong: the sequence end matches TRBJ2-7 better. The germline CDR1 and CDR2 sequences are LNHDA and SQIVND (reference sequence). The CDR3 is 15 amino acids. The CDR3: CASSMARGHTYEQYF. CDR3 coding DNA: TGTGCCAGTAGTATGGCCCGCGGACATACCTACGAGCAGTACTTC.

The chain couples TRBV11-2 to TRBJ1-1; D is possibly TRBD1 (5 bases). This CDR3 region has 14 residues. V was trimmed by 0 bases and J by 5 bases, leaving 10 bases between them. Germline CDR1 reads SGHAT; CDR2 reads FQNNGV. The CDR3 here is CASSLDNRFTEAFF. Written as DNA, the CDR3 is TGTGCCAGCAGCTTAGATAACAGGTTTACTGAAGCTTTCTTT.

The gene calls are TRBV5-4 and TRBJ1-2; D might be TRBD1 (6 bases). This CDR3 is 18 amino acids long. Trimming removed 4 bases at V and 1 base at J, with 23 bases between. The V gene's germline CDR1 is SGHNT and CDR2 YYREEE (reference sequence). Here the CDR3 DNA reads TGTGCCAGCAGCACTTACCAAATTGGACCAGGGGATAACTATGGCTACACCTTC. The encoded protein is CASSTYQIGPGDNYGYTF.

This clone was observed a few times. For the CDR3, the DNA is TGTGCCAGTAGTATCCAGGGGATGCGGTACGAGCAGTACTTC. Amino acid sequence: CASSIQGMRYEQYF. V usage is TRBV19 and J usage is TRBJ2-7; a possible D gene is TRBD1 (6 bases). Trimming took 3 bases from V and 4 from J, leaving 13 bases between them. The germline gives CDR1 LNHDA, CDR2 SQIVND (reference sequence). The CDR3 covers 14 residues. Filled out from reference TRBV19 and TRBJ2-7, the complete variable domain reads DGGITQSPKYLFRKEGQNVTLSCEQNLNHDAMYWYRQDPGQGLRLIYYSQIVNDFQKGDIAEGYSVSREKKESFPLTVTSAQKNPTAFYLCASSIQGMRYEQYFGPGTRLTVT.

The rearrangement uses TRBV7-9 and TRBJ2-7; 11 bases map to TRBD2. Germline V gene lookup returns CDR1 SEHNR and CDR2 FQNEAQ (reference sequence). The CDR3 spans 14 residues. Trimming took 5 bases from V and 3 from J; bases not matched to a gene: 3. This CDR3 is CASSPGLAGYEQYF. CDR3 nucleotide sequence: TGTGCCAGCAGCCCCGGACTAGCGGGCTACGAGCAGTACTTC.

V and J are TRBV28 and TRBJ1-5; D is possibly TRBD1 (5 bases). The CDR3 contains 15 residues. The V end lost 5 bases, the J end lost 7 bases, and 18 bases lay between the germline ends. Germline CDR1 MDHEN, CDR2 SYDVKM. The DNA for the CDR3 is TGTGCCAGCAGTCCGCGGGAGGGACGACGCCAGCCCCAGCATTTT. This codes for CASSPREGRRQPQHF.

The J gene is TRBJ1-2, the V gene TRBV2, with 9 bases that match TRBD1. The CDR3 covers 11 residues. Germline CDR1 and CDR2: SNHLY and FYNNEI. V shed 8 bases and J 7 bases; nucleotides not matched to a gene: 2. CDR3 nucleotide sequence: TGTGCCAGCGGACAGGGGTTTGGCTACACCTTC. Its protein product is CASGQGFGYTF.

This sequence joins TRBV6-6 and TRBJ1-1; TRBD1 is a possible D gene (5 bases). Trimming took 0 bases from V and 6 from J, leaving 11 bases between them. The CDR3 contains 14 residues. Germline lookup yields CDR1 MNHNY and CDR2 SVGAGI (reference sequence). Written as DNA, the CDR3 is TGTGCCAGCAGTTACTCCTCAGGGCCATCTGAAGCTTTCTTT. Its protein is CASSYSSGPSEAFF.

The chain combines TRBV2 with TRBJ2-7; D is possibly TRBD2 (5 bases). The CDR3 runs to 13 residues. Germline V lookup: CDR1 SNHLY, CDR2 FYNNEI. V gave up 4 bases and J gave up 4 bases, with 11 bases separating them. CDR3 in amino acids: CASSVTREYEQYF. CDR3 in DNA: TGTGCCAGCAGTGTAACTAGGGAATACGAGCAGTACTTC.

V is TRBV6-5 and J is TRBJ1-5; D gene uncertain. This CDR3 has 15 residues. Germline lookup yields CDR1 MNHEY and CDR2 SVGAGI. Trimming pared 2 bases from V and 2 bases from J, leaving 10 bases between. The CDR3 DNA follows: TGTGCCAGCAGTTACGGCGGTGCCCGCAATCAGCCCCAGCATTTT. Its protein product is CASSYGGARNQPQHF.

The chain recombines TRBV14 with TRBJ1-1; D is perhaps TRBD1 (5 bases). CDR1 SGHDN and CDR2 FVKESK come from the germline V gene. CDR3 length: 14 residues. The V end lost 3 bases, the J end lost 7 bases, and 15 bases lay between the germline ends. CDR3 in amino acids: CASSHLQEKGEAFF. CDR3 nucleotides: TGTGCCAGCAGCCACCTACAGGAGAAGGGTGAAGCTTTCTTT.

This clone was detected a few times. This chain links TRBV20-1 with TRBJ1-2, with D uncertain. The CDR3 length is 11 residues. The germline gives CDR1 DFQATT, CDR2 SNEGSKA (reference sequence). Trimming cost V 4 bases and J 7 bases, with 10 bases left between them. CDR3 amino acids: CSATDGVGYTF. CDR3 DNA: TGCAGTGCTACGGACGGGGTTGGCTACACCTTC.

This chain links TRBV5-6 with TRBJ1-1, with D perhaps matching TRBD1 (6 bases). The CDR3 loop spans 12 amino acids. Germline loops: CDR1 SGHDT, CDR2 YYEEEE. Trimming took off 2 bases at V and 8 bases at J, with 10 bases between the two ends. The CDR3 is CASSLGGLEAFF. In DNA form, the CDR3 reads TGTGCCAGCAGCTTAGGGGGTCTGGAAGCTTTCTTT.

The chain joins TRBV10-2 to TRBJ1-2, with D unresolved. Germline lookup yields CDR1 WSHSY and CDR2 SAAADI. The V gene lost 2 bases and the J gene lost 0 bases, with 7 bases spanning the gap. The CDR3 has 14 amino acids. The CDR3 DNA reads as TGCGCCAGCAGTGAGCGGGTGACTAACTATGGCTACACCTTC. It codes for CASSERVTNYGYTF.

V and J are TRBV9 and TRBJ1-1, with no clear D. CDR1 is SGDLS and CDR2 is YYNGEE in the germline V gene. Trimming removed 0 bases at V and 7 bases at J, with 16 bases between. The CDR3 is 15 amino acids. The CDR3: CASSVAVEATDEAFF. The CDR3, as DNA: TGTGCCAGCAGCGTAGCGGTAGAGGCGACGGATGAAGCTTTCTTT.

V is TRBV29-1 and J is TRBJ1-1; no reliable D call. CDR1 SQVTM and CDR2 ANQGSEA come from the germline V gene. V was shortened by 4 bases and J by 1 base, with 4 bases between the two germline ends. This CDR3 spans 11 amino acids. CDR3 sequence: CSVVGNTEAFF. The CDR3 nucleotides are TGCAGCGTTGTCGGGAACACTGAAGCTTTCTTT.

The rearrangement links TRBV6-5 to TRBJ1-2; D call uncertain. Germline loops: CDR1 MNHEY, CDR2 SVGAGI. The CDR3 covers 15 residues. Trimming took 5 bases from V and 0 from J, leaving 13 bases between them. CDR3 nucleotides: TGTGCCAGCAGTCAACGCCCGCCGGCTAACTATGGCTACACCTTC. Amino acid sequence: CASSQRPPANYGYTF.

The J gene is TRBJ2-3, the V gene TRBV11-2; the D is unclear. Trimming shortened V by 5 bases and J by 0 bases, and 6 bases separated the two germline ends. The germline gives CDR1 SGHAT, CDR2 FQNNGV. The CDR3 sequence is 13 residues long. The CDR3 region is CASSTLSTDTQYF. CDR3 nucleotide sequence: TGTGCCAGCAGCACCCTAAGCACAGATACGCAGTATTTT.

The gene calls are TRBV27 and TRBJ2-2; D is possibly TRBD1 (6 bases). Germline CDR1 and CDR2: MNHEY and SMNVEV (reference sequence). The CDR3 loop spans 12 amino acids. The V end lost 6 bases, the J end lost 7 bases, and 9 bases lay between the germline ends. The CDR3 DNA sequence: TGTGCCAGCAGAATAGGGGGCGGGGAGCTGTTTTTT. This gives the protein CASRIGGGELFF.

V usage is TRBV6-1 and J usage is TRBJ1-5; 8 bases match TRBD1. Germline V lookup: CDR1 MNHNS, CDR2 SASEGT. The CDR3 runs to 14 residues. V was pared by 4 bases and J by 7 bases, with 6 bases of the junction left unmatched. CDR3 sequence: CASSGGQVRQPQHF. CDR3 nucleotide sequence: TGTGCCAGCAGTGGGGGACAGGTGAGACAGCCCCAGCATTTT.